This T cell receptor beta chain was recovered during a study of radiotherapy plus CTLA-4 blockade in lung cancer. CDR3 size: 13 residues. V lost 5 bases and J 4 bases, leaving 14 bases between the germline ends. Germline V gene lookup returns CDR1 GTSNPN and CDR2 SVGIG (reference sequence). Measured with immunoSEQ multiplex PCR; TCRdb has only the in-frame clones, and not every one. There are about 43,000 clones in the sample; over 60% occur only once, and 23% lies in the top ten. Sequenced here: peripheral blood, sampled from a patient treated with radiotherapy plus ipilimumab. This chain joins TRBV30 and TRBJ1-2, with D perhaps matching TRBD1 (5 bases). This TCR derives from a human donor with non-small cell lung cancer who had a partial response to radiotherapy plus ipilimumab. The CDR3 nucleotides are TGTGCCTGGGCCGTACAGGAGATCTATGGCTACACCTTC. This codes for CAWAVQEIYGYTF.